These 20 T cell receptor beta chains were sequenced from one sample in a study of blood T cell repertoires in COVID-19. Only in-frame clones appear in the TCRdb table, and some are missing; sequencing was by immunoSEQ multiplex PCR. The table shows about 360,000 clones, with roughly 86% occurring only once. Input material: peripheral blood. The receptors stem from a human donor in a cohort sampled during active COVID-19.

The chain is built from TRBV11-2 and TRBJ2-1, with D perhaps matching TRBD2 (7 bases). The CDR3 extends over 17 amino acids. Trimming removed 5 bases at V and 0 bases at J, with 17 bases between. The V gene's germline CDR1 is SGHAT and CDR2 FQNNGV. The CDR3 sequence is CASSAGSAGASYNEQFF. The DNA of the CDR3 is TGTGCCAGCAGCGCCGGCTCCGCGGGGGCCTCCTACAATGAGCAGTTCTTC.

The rearrangement joins TRBV2 to TRBJ2-5, with TRBD1 matching 7 bases. CDR1 is SNHLY and CDR2 is FYNNEI in the germline V gene. The CDR3 contains 13 residues. V trimming: 6 bases; J trimming: 4 bases; junction bases outside the gene matches: 5. The CDR3 loop reads CASSSDRVETQYF. The CDR3 DNA is TGTGCCAGCAGCTCCGACAGGGTAGAGACCCAGTACTTC.

This rearrangement joins TRBV3-1 (or the pseudogene TRBV3-2) to TRBJ2-1, with 8 bases that match TRBD1. CDR3 length: 14 amino acids. CDR1 and CDR2 from the germline V gene are LGHDT and YNNKEL (reference sequence). The V segment lost 2 bases and the J segment 8 bases; nucleotides outside the gene matches: 5. In nucleotides, the CDR3 is TGTGCCAGCAGCCAAATCCCACAGGGGGATGAGCAGTTCTTC. Its translation: CASSQIPQGDEQFF.

The V call is TRBV5-1, the J call TRBJ2-7, with 7 bases fitting TRBD2. CDR1 is SGHRS, CDR2 YFSETQ, per germline. V dropped 2 bases and J dropped 0; count of bases not matched to a gene: 8. This CDR3 has 16 residues. The CDR3 DNA sequence: TGCGCCAGCAGCTTCTCGCCCGGCGGGGGCTCCTACGAGCAGTACTTC. This encodes CASSFSPGGGSYEQYF.

The genes are TRBV5-1 and TRBJ1-2; 7 bases line up with TRBD1. CDR3 size: 17 residues. The germline V gene has CDR1 SGHRS and CDR2 YFSETQ. J gave up 5 bases and V 4 bases, and 17 bases lay outside the gene matches. This chain's CDR3 is CASSPEGLSRQGYGYTF. The CDR3 DNA sequence: TGCGCCAGCAGCCCGGAGGGTCTCTCCAGACAGGGATATGGCTACACCTTC. Full variable domain (remainder filled in from reference TRBV5-1 and TRBJ1-2): KAGVTQTPRYLIKTRGQQVTLSCSPISGHRSVSWYQQTPGQGLQFLFEYFSETQRNKGNFPGRFSGRQFSNSRSEMNVSTLELGDSALYLCASSPEGLSRQGYGYTFGSGTRLTVV.

The chain has TRBV27 and TRBJ2-7; D perhaps matches TRBD2 (5 bases). Trimming stripped 5 bases from V and 4 bases from J, with 18 bases between. CDR3 length equals 15 residues. Looked up from germline, CDR1 is MNHEY and CDR2 is SMNVEV (reference sequence). The CDR3 reads CASSLNNFEGYEQYF. CDR3 bases: TGTGCCAGCAGTCTCAACAACTTCGAGGGATACGAGCAGTACTTC.

The J gene is TRBJ2-5, the V gene TRBV10-2; the D gene is possibly TRBD2 (6 bases). The CDR3 is 17 residues long. CDR1 and CDR2 from the germline V gene are WSHSY and SAAADI. V lost 8 bases and J lost 2, with 24 bases in between. CDR3 nucleotide sequence: TGCGCCAGCCGCCAATTGGGCGGTAGCGGACTACAAGAGACCCAGTACTTC. As protein: CASRQLGGSGLQETQYF.

The chain joins TRBV27 to TRBJ1-1; D gene uncertain. V lost 2 bases and J lost 5, with 12 bases in between. This CDR3 has 14 residues. CDR1 MNHEY and CDR2 SMNVEV come from the germline V gene (reference sequence). CDR3 residues: CASSLARGATEAFF. The CDR3 nucleotides read TGTGCCAGCAGTTTAGCCCGGGGAGCGACTGAAGCTTTCTTT.

V is TRBV19 and J is TRBJ2-7, with D perhaps TRBD2 (7 bases). This CDR3 comprises 15 residues. Germline V CDR1 and CDR2: LNHDA, SQIVND (reference sequence). Trimming stripped 2 bases from V and 2 bases from J, with 13 bases between. CDR3 DNA: TGTGCCAGTAGTATAAGGGGGGGGACAACCTACGAGCAGTACTTC. It specifies CASSIRGGTTYEQYF.

This chain connects TRBV7-6 to TRBJ2-5; 8 bases are a match to TRBD1. The CDR3 loop spans 15 amino acids. V lost 5 bases, J lost 2 bases, and 7 bases stayed unmatched. CDR1 SGHVS and CDR2 FNYEAQ come from the germline V gene. This CDR3 reads CASSARQGIQETQYF. DNA of the CDR3: TGTGCCAGCAGCGCCCGACAGGGGATTCAAGAGACCCAGTACTTC.

This clone has more than one count but fewer than ten. This rearrangement joins TRBV15 to TRBJ1-6; D gene ambiguous. The CDR3 has 14 amino acids. Germline CDR1 reads LNHNV; CDR2 reads YYDKDF (reference sequence). Trimming cost V 0 bases and J 8 bases, with 8 bases left between them. The CDR3 here is CATSRDGIDSPLHF. The CDR3 region has the DNA TGTGCCACCAGCAGAGACGGGATCGATTCACCCCTCCACTTT.

The chain couples TRBV7-2 to TRBJ2-5, with a tentative D call TRBD2 (6 bases). Germline CDR1 SGHTA, CDR2 FQGNSA. This CDR3 has 15 residues. V was cut by 3 bases and J by 5 bases, with 16 bases left in between. The CDR3 spells CASSFIGGVRETQYF. CDR3 coding DNA: TGTGCCAGCAGCTTTATCGGGGGTGTGAGGGAGACCCAGTACTTC.

This chain links TRBV2 with TRBJ1-1, with D unresolved. The CDR3 runs to 15 residues. With 2 bases removed from V and 0 bases from J, the gap between germline ends came to 10 bases. Looked up from germline, CDR1 is SNHLY and CDR2 is FYNNEI. The CDR3 spells CASSEYQVMNTEAFF. Written as DNA, the CDR3 is TGTGCCAGCAGTGAATATCAGGTGATGAACACTGAAGCTTTCTTT.

This chain joins TRBV19 and TRBJ1-3; tentatively, D is TRBD1 (6 bases). Between the trimmed V and J ends, which lost 6 bases and 4 bases, there was a span of 16 bases. CDR3 length: 15 amino acids. The germline CDR1 and CDR2 sequences are LNHDA and SQIVND (reference sequence). This chain's CDR3 is CASRPEGGPGNTIYF. The CDR3 DNA is TGTGCCAGTAGGCCCGAGGGGGGGCCCGGAAACACCATATATTTT. The full variable domain, completed using reference TRBV19 and TRBJ1-3, is DGGITQSPKYLFRKEGQNVTLSCEQNLNHDAMYWYRQDPGQGLRLIYYSQIVNDFQKGDIAEGYSVSREKKESFPLTVTSAQKNPTAFYLCASRPEGGPGNTIYFGEGSWLTVV.

This chain joins TRBV6-5 and TRBJ1-2; maybe TRBD1 (6 bases). The V end lost 0 bases, the J end lost 2 bases, and 13 bases lay between the germline ends. This CDR3 is 16 amino acids long. Germline V lookup: CDR1 MNHEY, CDR2 SVGAGI. The CDR3 DNA reads TGTGCCAGCAGTTACTCGAGCTTCGGACAGAACTATGGCTACACCTTC. Translating it yields CASSYSSFGQNYGYTF.

V gene TRBV6-5 combines with J gene TRBJ1-4, with D uncertain. Germline CDR1 reads MNHEY; CDR2 reads SVGAGI. V lost 8 bases to trimming and J lost 1 base, with 14 bases between them. The CDR3 is 15 amino acids. The CDR3 loop is CASRPPGRTNEKLFF. Written as DNA, the CDR3 is TGTGCCAGCCGCCCGCCGGGGAGAACTAATGAAAAACTGTTTTTT.

CDR3 nucleotides: TGTGCCAGCAGCTTACCGGGACAGGGGGCGTTATCCAACTATGGCTACACCTTC. This gives the protein CASSLPGQGALSNYGYTF. The chain is built from TRBV5-4 and TRBJ1-2; TRBD1 aligns across 12 bases. Germline V gives CDR1 SGHNT, CDR2 YYREEE (reference sequence). The J segment lost 2 bases and the V segment lost 2 bases, leaving 10 bases of the junction unmatched. The CDR3 totals 18 residues.

CDR3 sequence reads: CASSTQTSSDYEQYF. Written as DNA, the CDR3 is TGCGCCAGCAGCACCCAGACTAGTTCTGACTACGAGCAGTACTTC. J is TRBJ2-7 and V is TRBV4-1; D is perhaps TRBD2 (6 bases). From germline, CDR1 is MGHRA and CDR2 YSYEKL. Trimming left V 5 bases short and J 3 bases short, with 17 bases between. This CDR3 is built from 15 residues.

This sequence joins TRBV19 and TRBJ1-5; 12 bases agree with TRBD1. The V segment lost 4 bases and the J segment 11 bases; nucleotides outside the gene matches: 9. The CDR3 sequence is 15 residues long. Germline CDR1 is LNHDA and CDR2 is SQIVND (reference sequence). The CDR3 DNA is TGTGCCAGTAGTAAAGGGACAGGGGGCCGATTGGCCCAGCATTTT. Its protein is CASSKGTGGRLAQHF.

The genes are TRBV29-1 and TRBJ2-7, with 12 positions matching TRBD1. There are 16 residues in the CDR3. V was pared by 2 bases and J by 4 bases, with 9 bases of the junction left unmatched. Germline-derived CDR1 and CDR2 are SQVTM and ANQGSEA. The CDR3 reads CSVESPGQGAEYEQYF. CDR3 sequence (DNA): TGCAGCGTTGAATCACCGGGACAGGGGGCGGAGTACGAGCAGTACTTC.